This paragraph covers one T cell receptor (beta chain) sequence. The data are from a study of blood T cell repertoires in COVID-19. Assay used: immunoSEQ multiplex PCR; TCRdb lists only in-frame clones, some missing. The sample contains 46,000 or so clones, roughly 88% of which appear only once. The CDR3 contains 16 residues. Germline V lookup: CDR1 MDHEN, CDR2 SYDVKM. V lost 10 bases to trimming and J lost 9 bases; unmatched junction nucleotides: 13. The sequence came from a man aged 45-65 years with acute or convalescent COVID-19. This rearrangement joins TRBV28 to TRBJ2-1, with 15 bases fitting TRBD2. The material sequenced was peripheral blood. The CDR3 coding sequence is TGTGCCACCCATACTAGGACTAGCGGGAGGGCCGGTGAGCAGTTCTTC. Translation: CATHTRTSGRAGEQFF.